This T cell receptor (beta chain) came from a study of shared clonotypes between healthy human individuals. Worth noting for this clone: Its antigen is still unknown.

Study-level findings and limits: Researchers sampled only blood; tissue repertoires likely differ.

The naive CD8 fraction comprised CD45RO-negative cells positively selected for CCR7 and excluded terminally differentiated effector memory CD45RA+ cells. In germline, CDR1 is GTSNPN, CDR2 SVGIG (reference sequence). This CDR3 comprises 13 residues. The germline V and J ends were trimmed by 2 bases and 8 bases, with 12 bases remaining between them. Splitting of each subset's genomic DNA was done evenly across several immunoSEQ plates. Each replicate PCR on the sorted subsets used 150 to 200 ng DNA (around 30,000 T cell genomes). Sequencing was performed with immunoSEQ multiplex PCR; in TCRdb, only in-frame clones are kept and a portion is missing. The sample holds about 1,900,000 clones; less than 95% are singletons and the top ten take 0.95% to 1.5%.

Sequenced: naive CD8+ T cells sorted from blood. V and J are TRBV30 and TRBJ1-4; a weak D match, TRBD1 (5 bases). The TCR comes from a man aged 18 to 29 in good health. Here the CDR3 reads CAWSQGLYEKLFF. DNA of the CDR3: TGTGCCTGGAGTCAGGGCTTATACGAAAAACTGTTTTTT.